This record looks at one T cell receptor beta chain sequence and its context. Its antigen is currently unknown. The use of a sample-barcoded 5' primer and a J-beta primer mix characterized a second PCR of about 6 to 12 cycles. In TCRdb, the 5' RACE reads were re-called with MiXCR into one record per CDR3 protein. This sample carries approximately 700,000 distinct CDR3 sequences, less than 40% of them seen once, and the ten largest clones take 15%. This sample was taken from a study of blood T cells in healthy people across ages. Study conclusions and caveats: As age increased, TCR beta diversity per million T cells fell in a roughly linear fashion.

Trimming left V 4 bases short and J 0 bases short, with 9 bases between. The CDR3 contains 14 residues. Germline-derived CDR1 and CDR2 are SQVTM and ANQGSEA. The genes are TRBV29-1 and TRBJ1-4; unclear D gene. The sample was blood. This receptor was obtained from a woman older than 75 in good health. The CDR3 coding sequence is TGCAGCGTTGGGGAGGGCGCAACTAATGAAAAACTGTTTTTT. It is translated as CSVGEGATNEKLFF.